This T cell receptor beta chain derives from a study of T-cell memory formation after mild COVID-19 (dated by TCRdb to the early 2020s). Study-level background: Most TCR sequence clusters were specific to one of the two donors. T-cell clones expanding and contracting after mild COVID-19 in a couple of donors were tracked by longitudinal TCRalpha and TCRbeta repertoire sequencing. The cohort was made up of two young adult volunteers, one female and one male, who were previously healthy. The research as a whole found: Contracting CD4+ clones were located mainly in the CM and EM memory subsets, whereas CD8+ clones were found to be enriched in EMRA. The study covered only a couple of mild cases, and larger cohorts including severe cases with pre-infection samples were considered necessary. SARS-CoV-2 specificity was not confirmed for the second-wave clones peaking on day 37. Some responding clones were found in pre-infection memory, which suggests that pre-existing cross-reactive memory T cells took part in the SARS-CoV-2 response. Clones that contracted from day 15 to 85 showed balanced CD4/CD8 phenotypes, whereas a second wave of clones that expanded from day 15 to 37 leaned towards CD4+.

Sequencing was carried out with an Illumina NovaSeq 6000. TCRalpha and TCRbeta cDNA libraries were constructed by 5'RACE with constant-segment primers, with sample barcodes and unique molecular identifiers being introduced. RNA was extracted from every sample with Trizol reagent. Library amplification was performed in two PCR steps, and a second sample barcode and Illumina TruSeq adapters were introduced in the second step. Sequencing of the libraries was done on an Illumina NovaSeq, producing 2 x 150 bp paired-end reads. In the authors' own workflow: The reads were demultiplexed and collapsed into UMI-guided consensus sequences using migec v1.2.7. Using mixcr v2.1.11, UMI consensuses were aligned to TRA and TRB V and J templates and then assembled into clonotypes. A clonotype was counted as expanded or contracted only when both edgeR and NoisET called the clonotype significant, with the noise models trained on biological replicates. For edgeR calls, a false discovery rate-adjusted p below 0.01 and a log2 fold-change threshold of 1 were applied. As an exploratory analysis of dynamics, max-normalized trajectories of the 1000 most abundant clonotypes were examined with PCA combined with hierarchical clustering. Separately sequenced CD4+ and CD8+ repertoires were used to assign the CD4 or CD8 phenotype of responding clones. TCRdb passed the public sequencing reads through fastp at Q25 and MiXCR, retaining productive beta sequences. Rows are combined by CDR3 protein, so each entry shows the most common genes and DNA. It is TCRdb's table, rather than the study itself, that gives the V and J calls and clone size. This sample comprises 250,000 to 300,000 distinct CDR3 sequences, around 15% of them detected only once. The ten largest make up 23% of the sample.

CDR1 and CDR2, per the germline V gene (reference sequence), are DFQATT and SNEGSKA. Counted from cysteine to phenylalanine, this CDR3 has 12 amino acids. Of the read, only the CDR3 DNA is kept; its 36 bases are in frame from base 1. The junction carries 12 bases between V and J, which are trimmed by 2 bases and 10 bases respectively. For this clonotype: Its antigen is currently not known. No base-level quality is on record; no much larger clone is a single base apart.

Ficoll-Paque density gradient centrifugation was used to isolate PBMCs. Sequencing used PBMCs or a T cell subset sorted from them (not recorded which). The chain uses TRBV20-1 and TRBJ2-1; D gene: possibly TRBD2, on 6 matching bases. This sequence originates from a man younger than 35 who had mild COVID-19 (a few samples of this study predate the infection). The sample titles of this study are shuffled in the database, so cell type and time point are left out; the donor was told from shared clones. The DNA reads as follows: TGCAGTGCTAGACGGGACTCAAGGGAGCAGTTCTTC. This gives the protein CSARRDSREQFF.